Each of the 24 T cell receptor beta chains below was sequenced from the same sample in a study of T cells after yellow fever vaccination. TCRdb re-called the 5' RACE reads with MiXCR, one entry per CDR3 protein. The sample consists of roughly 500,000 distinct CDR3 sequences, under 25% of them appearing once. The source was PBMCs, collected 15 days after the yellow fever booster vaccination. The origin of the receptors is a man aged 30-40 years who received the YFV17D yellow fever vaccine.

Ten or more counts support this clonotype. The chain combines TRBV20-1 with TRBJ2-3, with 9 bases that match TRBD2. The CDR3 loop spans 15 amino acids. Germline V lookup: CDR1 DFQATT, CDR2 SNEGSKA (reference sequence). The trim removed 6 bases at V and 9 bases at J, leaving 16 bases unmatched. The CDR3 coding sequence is TGCAGTGCAAAGCCGAGTAGCGGGAGACAGTTGACGCAGTATTTT. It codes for CSAKPSSGRQLTQYF.

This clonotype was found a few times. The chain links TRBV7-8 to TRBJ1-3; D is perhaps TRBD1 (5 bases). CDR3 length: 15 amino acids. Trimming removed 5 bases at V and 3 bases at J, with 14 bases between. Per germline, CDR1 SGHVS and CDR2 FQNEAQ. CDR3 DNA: TGTGCCAGCAGCCTTATTACAGGTGATGGAAACACCATATATTTT. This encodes CASSLITGDGNTIYF.

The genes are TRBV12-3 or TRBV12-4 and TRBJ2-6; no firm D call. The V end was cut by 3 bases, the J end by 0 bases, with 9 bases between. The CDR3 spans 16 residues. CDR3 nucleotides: TGTGCCAGCAGTTTCGTTCAATCCTCTGGGGCCAACGTCCTGACTTTC. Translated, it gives CASSFVQSSGANVLTF.

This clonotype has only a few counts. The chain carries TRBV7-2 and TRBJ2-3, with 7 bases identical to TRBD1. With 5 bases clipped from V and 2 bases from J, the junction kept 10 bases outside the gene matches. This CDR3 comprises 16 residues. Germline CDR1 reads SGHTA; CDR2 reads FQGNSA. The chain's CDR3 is CASSEGGSRVTDTQYF. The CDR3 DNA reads TGTGCCAGCAGCGAAGGGGGCTCACGGGTCACAGATACGCAGTATTTT.

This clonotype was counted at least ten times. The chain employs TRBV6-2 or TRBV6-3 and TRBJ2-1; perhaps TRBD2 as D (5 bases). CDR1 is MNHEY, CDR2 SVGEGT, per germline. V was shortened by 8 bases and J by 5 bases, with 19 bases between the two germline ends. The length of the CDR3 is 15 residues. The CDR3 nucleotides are TGTGCCAGCGATAAAGGAGGCCCCCCCCACAATGAGCAGTTCTTC. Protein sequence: CASDKGGPPHNEQFF.

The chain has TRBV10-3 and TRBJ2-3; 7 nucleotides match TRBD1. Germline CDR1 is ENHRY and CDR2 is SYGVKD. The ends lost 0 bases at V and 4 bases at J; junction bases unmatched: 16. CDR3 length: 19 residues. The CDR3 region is CAISESDALETGRADTQYF. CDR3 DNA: TGTGCCATCAGTGAGTCGGACGCCCTCGAGACAGGGCGGGCAGATACGCAGTATTTT.

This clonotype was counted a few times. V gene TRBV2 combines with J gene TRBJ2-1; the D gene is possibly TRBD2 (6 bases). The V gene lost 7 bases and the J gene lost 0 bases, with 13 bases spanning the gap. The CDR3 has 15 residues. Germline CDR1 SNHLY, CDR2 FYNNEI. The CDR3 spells CASINSGDSYNEQFF. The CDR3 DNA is TGTGCCAGCATTAACTCGGGGGACTCCTACAATGAGCAGTTCTTC.

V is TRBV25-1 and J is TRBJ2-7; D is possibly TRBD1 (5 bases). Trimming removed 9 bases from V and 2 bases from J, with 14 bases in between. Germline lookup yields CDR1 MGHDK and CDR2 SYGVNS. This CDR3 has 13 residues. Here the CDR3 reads CASLYQGTYEQYF. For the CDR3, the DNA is TGTGCCAGTCTTTATCAGGGTACCTACGAGCAGTACTTC.

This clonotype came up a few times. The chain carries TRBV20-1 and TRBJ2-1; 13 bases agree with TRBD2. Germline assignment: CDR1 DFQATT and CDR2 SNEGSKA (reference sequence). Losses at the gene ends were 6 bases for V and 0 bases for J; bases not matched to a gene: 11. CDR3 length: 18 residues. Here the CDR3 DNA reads TGCAGTGCCAGTGGACTAGCGGGAGTGTCGAGCTCCTACAATGAGCAGTTCTTC. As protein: CSASGLAGVSSSYNEQFF.

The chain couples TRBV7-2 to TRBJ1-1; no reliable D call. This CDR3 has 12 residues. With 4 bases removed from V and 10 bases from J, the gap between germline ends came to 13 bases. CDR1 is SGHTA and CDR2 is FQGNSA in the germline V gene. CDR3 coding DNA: TGTGCCAGCAGCTCGGCGAAAATCGGAGCTTTCTTT. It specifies CASSSAKIGAFF.

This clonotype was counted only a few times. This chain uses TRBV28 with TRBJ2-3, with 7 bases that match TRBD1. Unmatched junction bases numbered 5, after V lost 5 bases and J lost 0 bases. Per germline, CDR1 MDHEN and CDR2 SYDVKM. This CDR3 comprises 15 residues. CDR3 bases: TGTGCCAGCAGTCCCCCACAGGGGAGCACAGATACGCAGTATTTT. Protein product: CASSPPQGSTDTQYF.

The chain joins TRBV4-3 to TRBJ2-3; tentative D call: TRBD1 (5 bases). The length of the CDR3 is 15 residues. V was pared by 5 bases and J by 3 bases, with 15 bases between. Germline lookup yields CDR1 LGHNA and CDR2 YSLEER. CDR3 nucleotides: TGCGCCAGCAGCGACCGGCAGGGCTTTACAGATACGCAGTATTTT. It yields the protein CASSDRQGFTDTQYF.

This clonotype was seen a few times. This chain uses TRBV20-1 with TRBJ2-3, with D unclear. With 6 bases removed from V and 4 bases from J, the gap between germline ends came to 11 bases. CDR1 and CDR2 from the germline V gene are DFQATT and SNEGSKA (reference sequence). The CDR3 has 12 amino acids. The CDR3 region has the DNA TGCAGTGCCTTGCTGGGGTCAGATACGCAGTATTTT. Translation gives CSALLGSDTQYF.

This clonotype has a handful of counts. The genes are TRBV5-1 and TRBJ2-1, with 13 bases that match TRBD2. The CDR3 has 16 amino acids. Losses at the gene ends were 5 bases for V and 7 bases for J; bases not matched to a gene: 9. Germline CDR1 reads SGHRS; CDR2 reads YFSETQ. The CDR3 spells CASREYGTSGTNEQFF. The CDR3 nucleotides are TGCGCCAGCAGGGAGTATGGGACTAGCGGGACGAATGAGCAGTTCTTC.

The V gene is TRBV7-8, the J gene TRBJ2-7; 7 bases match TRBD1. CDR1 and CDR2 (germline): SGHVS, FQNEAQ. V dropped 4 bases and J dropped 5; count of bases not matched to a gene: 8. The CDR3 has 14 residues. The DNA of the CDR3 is TGTGCCAGCAGCTCCCCGGGACAGTGGCACGAGCAGTACTTC. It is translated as CASSSPGQWHEQYF.

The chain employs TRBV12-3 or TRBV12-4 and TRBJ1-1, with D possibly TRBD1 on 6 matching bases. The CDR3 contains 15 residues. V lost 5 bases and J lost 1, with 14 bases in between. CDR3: CASSLKGGKNTEAFF. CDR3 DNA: TGTGCCAGCAGTCTCAAAGGGGGTAAGAACACTGAAGCTTTCTTT.

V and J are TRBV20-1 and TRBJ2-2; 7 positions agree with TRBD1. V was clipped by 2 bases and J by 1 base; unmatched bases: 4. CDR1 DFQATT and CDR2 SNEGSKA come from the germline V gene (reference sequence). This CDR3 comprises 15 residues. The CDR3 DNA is TGCAGTGCTAGAACGACAGGGCGGAACACCGGGGAGCTGTTTTTT. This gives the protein CSARTTGRNTGELFF.

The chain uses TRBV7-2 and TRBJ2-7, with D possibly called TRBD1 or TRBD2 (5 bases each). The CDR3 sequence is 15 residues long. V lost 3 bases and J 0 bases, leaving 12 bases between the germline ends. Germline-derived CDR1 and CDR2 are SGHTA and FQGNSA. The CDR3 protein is CASSFWGPASYEQYF. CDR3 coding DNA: TGTGCCAGCAGCTTCTGGGGACCCGCCTCCTACGAGCAGTACTTC.

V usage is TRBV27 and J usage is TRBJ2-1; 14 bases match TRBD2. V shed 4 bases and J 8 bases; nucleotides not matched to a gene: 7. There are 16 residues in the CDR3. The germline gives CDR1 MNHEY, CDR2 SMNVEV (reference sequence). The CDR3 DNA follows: TGTGCCAGCAGTTCGGGACTAGCGGGAGTACAATATGAGCAGTTCTTC. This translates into CASSSGLAGVQYEQFF.

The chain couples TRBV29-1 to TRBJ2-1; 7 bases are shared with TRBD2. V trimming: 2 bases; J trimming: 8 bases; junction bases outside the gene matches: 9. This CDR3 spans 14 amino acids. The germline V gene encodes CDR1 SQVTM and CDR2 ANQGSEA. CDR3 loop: CSVEKRETSDEQFF. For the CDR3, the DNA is TGCAGCGTTGAAAAGCGGGAAACGAGCGATGAGCAGTTCTTC.

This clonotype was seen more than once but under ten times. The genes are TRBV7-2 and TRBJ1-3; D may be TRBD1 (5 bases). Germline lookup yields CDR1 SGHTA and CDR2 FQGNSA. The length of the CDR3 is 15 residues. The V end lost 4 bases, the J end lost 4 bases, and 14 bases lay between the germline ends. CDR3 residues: CASSSIGTPGNTIYF. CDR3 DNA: TGTGCCAGCAGCTCGATCGGGACGCCCGGAAACACCATATATTTT. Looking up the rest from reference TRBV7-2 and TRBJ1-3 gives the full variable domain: GAGVSQSPSNKVTEKGKDVELRCDPISGHTALYWYRQSLGQGLEFLIYFQGNSAPDKSGLPSDRFSAERTGGSVSTLTIQRTQQEDSAVYLCASSSIGTPGNTIYFGEGSWLTVV.

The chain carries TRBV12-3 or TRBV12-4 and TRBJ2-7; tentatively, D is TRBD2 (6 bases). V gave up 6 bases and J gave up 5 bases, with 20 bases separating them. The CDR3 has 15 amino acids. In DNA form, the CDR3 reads TGTGCCAGCAGCCTTGCTGGGGGGATCTTGAACGAGCAGTACTTC. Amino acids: CASSLAGGILNEQYF.

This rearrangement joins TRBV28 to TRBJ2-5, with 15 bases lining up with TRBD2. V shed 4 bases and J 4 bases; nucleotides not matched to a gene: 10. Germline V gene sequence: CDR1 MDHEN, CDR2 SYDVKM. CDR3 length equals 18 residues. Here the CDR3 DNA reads TGTGCCAGCAGTTCTGAGGGACTAGCGGGAGGATTTAGAGAGACCCAGTACTTC. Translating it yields CASSSEGLAGGFRETQYF.

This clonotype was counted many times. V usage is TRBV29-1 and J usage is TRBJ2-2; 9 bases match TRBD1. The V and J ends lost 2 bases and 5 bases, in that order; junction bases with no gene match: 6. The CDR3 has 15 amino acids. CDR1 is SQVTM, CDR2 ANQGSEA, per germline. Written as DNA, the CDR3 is TGCAGCGTTGAACTGGGGACAGGGCGAACCGGGGAGCTGTTTTTT. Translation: CSVELGTGRTGELFF.